The rows below give T cell receptor beta chains drawn from one sample of a study of CD8 T cells in Susac syndrome. From the immunoSEQ multiplex PCR reads, TCRdb called clonotypes with MiXCR, one entry per CDR3 protein. The sample has hundreds of thousands of distinct CDR3 sequences; approximately 95% are singletons. Sequenced: CD4+ T cells from PBMCs. The receptor source for this set is a human donor with multiple sclerosis. The CDR3 runs from the conserved cysteine through the conserved F or W. A D gene is named only where the DNA matches it firmly. A row's size may be missing; if present it is once, few, many or a size class.

NA	TRBV7-9	TRBJ2-1	NA	TGTGCCAGCAGCCAGGACCTAGTGGAGCAGTTCTTC	CASSQDLVEQFF
NA	TRBV27	TRBJ1-1	TRBD1	TGTGCCAGCAGTCCATGGACAGGGGGCACTGAAGCTTTCTTT	CASSPWTGGTEAFF
NA	TRBV27	TRBJ2-7	NA	TGTGCCAGCAGTTTAGCTCCCTCCTACGAGCAGTACTTC	CASSLAPSYEQYF
NA	TRBV29-1	TRBJ2-1	NA	TGCAGCGTTCTGGCACTTGGGGGATACAATGAGCAGTTCTTC	CSVLALGGYNEQFF
few	TRBV4-2	TRBJ2-3	NA	TGTGCCAGCAGCTTGGGGCGCGCAGATACGCAGTATTTT	CASSLGRADTQYF
NA	TRBV20-1	TRBJ1-1	TRBD1	TGCAGTGCTAGAGGGGACAGGGTCGTAAGCACTGAAGCTTTCTTT	CSARGDRVVSTEAFF
NA	TRBV29-1	TRBJ2-3	NA	TGCAGCGCCCAACAGGGTTTCAGGGCAGATACGCAGTATTTT	CSAQQGFRADTQYF
NA	TRBV20-1	TRBJ1-2	NA	TGCAGTGCTACACAGCCCAGCTATGGCTACACCTTC	CSATQPSYGYTF
NA	TRBV20-1	TRBJ1-2	NA	TGCAGTGCTAGTGGAGGGAACTATGGCTACACCTTC	CSASGGNYGYTF
NA	TRBV20-1	TRBJ2-7	NA	TGCAGTGCTAGGGTCCAAAGGTCCTTCGAGCAGTACTTC	CSARVQRSFEQYF
NA	TRBV29-1	TRBJ2-7	TRBD2	TGCAGCGTTCTGACTAGCGGGAGACACGAGCAGTACTTC	CSVLTSGRHEQYF
NA	TRBV15	TRBJ2-3	NA	TGTGCCACCAAGCCGCAGGGTGGGACAGATACGCAGTATTTT	CATKPQGGTDTQYF
NA	TRBV3-1	TRBJ2-3	NA	TGTGCCAGCAGCCCCGTCCGCACAGATACGCAGTATTTT	CASSPVRTDTQYF
once	TRBV6-6	TRBJ2-7	NA	TGTGCCAGCAGTTACTTTGACGAGCAGTACTTC	CASSYFDEQYF
NA	TRBV30	TRBJ2-1	TRBD2	TGTGCCTGGAGCCAGGGGGGAGCTAGCGGGATAATTGACAATGAGCAGTTCTTC	CAWSQGGASGIIDNEQFF